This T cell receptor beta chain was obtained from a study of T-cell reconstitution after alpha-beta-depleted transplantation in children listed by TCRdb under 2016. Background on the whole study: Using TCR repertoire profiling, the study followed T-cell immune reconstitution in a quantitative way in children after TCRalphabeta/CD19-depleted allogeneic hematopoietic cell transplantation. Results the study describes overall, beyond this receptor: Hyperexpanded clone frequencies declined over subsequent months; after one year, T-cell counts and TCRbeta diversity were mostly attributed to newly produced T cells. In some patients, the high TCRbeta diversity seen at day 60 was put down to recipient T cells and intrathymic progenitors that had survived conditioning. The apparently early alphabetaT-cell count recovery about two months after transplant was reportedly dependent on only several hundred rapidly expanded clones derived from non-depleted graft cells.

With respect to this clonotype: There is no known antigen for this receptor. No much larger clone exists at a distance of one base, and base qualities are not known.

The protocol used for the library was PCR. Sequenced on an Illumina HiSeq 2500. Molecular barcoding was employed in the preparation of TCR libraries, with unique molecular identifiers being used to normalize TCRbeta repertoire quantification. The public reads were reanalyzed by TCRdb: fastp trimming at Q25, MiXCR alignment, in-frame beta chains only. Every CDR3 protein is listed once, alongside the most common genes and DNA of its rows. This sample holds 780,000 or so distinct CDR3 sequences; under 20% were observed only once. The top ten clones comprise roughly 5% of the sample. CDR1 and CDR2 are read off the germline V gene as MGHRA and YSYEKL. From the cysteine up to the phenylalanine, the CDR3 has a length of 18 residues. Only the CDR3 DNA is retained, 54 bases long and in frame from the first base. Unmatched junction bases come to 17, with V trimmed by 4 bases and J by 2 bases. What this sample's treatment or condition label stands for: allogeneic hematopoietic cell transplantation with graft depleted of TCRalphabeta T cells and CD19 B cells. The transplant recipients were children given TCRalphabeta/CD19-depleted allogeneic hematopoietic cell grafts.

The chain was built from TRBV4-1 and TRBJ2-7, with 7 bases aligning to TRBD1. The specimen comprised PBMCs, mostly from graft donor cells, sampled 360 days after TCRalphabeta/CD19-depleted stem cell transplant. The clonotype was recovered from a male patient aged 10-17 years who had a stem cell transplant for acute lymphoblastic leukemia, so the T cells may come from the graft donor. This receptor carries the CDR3 CASSRETGSNTLTYEQYF. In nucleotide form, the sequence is TGCGCCAGCAGCCGCGAGACAGGGTCCAATACCTTAACCTACGAGCAGTACTTC.